This T cell receptor (beta chain) was profiled in a study of blood T cell repertoires in COVID-19. Study-level information: Spain, Italy and the United States supplied samples that represented acute and convalescent COVID-19.

Per the authors' pipeline: Nucleated cell counts were estimated from reference gene primer amplification. Some clones are missing from TCRdb's copy, which holds only in-frame ones; the method was immunoSEQ multiplex PCR. The DNA was the basis for D and trimming; V, J and clone size are from that table. The table has about 64,000 clones, 70% to 90% seen once. Assignment of participants to cohorts was predicated upon participant-reported clinical history. The germline V and J ends were trimmed by 4 bases and 2 bases, with 18 bases remaining between them. Per germline, CDR1 MGHRA and CDR2 YSYEKL. CDR3 size: 16 residues.

This clonotype was sampled from a middle-aged woman who had recovered from COVID-19. The sequencing input was PBMCs or T cells enriched from blood (not recorded which). The chain links TRBV4-1 to TRBJ2-7, with D possibly TRBD1 on 6 matching bases. The CDR3, as DNA: TGCGCCAGCAGCCTTGAACACACAGGGCTCCCCTACGAGCAGTACTTC. Its protein product is CASSLEHTGLPYEQYF.